One sample yielded the 9 T cell receptor beta chains listed below, sequenced in a study of blood T cell repertoires in COVID-19. TCRdb's table, derived via immunoSEQ multiplex PCR, lists solely in-frame clones and lacks some. The table has roughly 35,000 clones, approximately 86% seen once. What was sequenced was peripheral blood. These receptors were collected from a man in his sixties or seventies with acute or convalescent COVID-19.

V is TRBV24-1 and J is TRBJ1-5, with 12 bases aligning to TRBD1. Losses at the gene ends were 2 bases for V and 6 bases for J; bases not matched to a gene: 4. The CDR3 is made up of 16 amino acids. Germline V lookup: CDR1 KGHDR, CDR2 SFDVKD. This CDR3 is CATSDSGQGATQPQHF. The CDR3 DNA follows: TGTGCCACCAGTGATTCGGGACAGGGGGCGACTCAGCCCCAGCATTTT.

The chain joins TRBV6-5 to TRBJ2-5; a weak D match, TRBD2 (7 bases). The V and J ends lost 5 bases and 5 bases respectively, with 18 bases between them. The CDR3 loop spans 15 amino acids. Germline CDR1 reads MNHEY; CDR2 reads SVGAGI. DNA of the CDR3: TGTGCCAGCAGTCCCCCCGGGGGGCTCGGGGAGACCCAGTACTTC. Translating gives CASSPPGGLGETQYF.

The chain uses TRBV19 and TRBJ1-1; D gene ambiguous. The V and J ends lost 3 bases and 2 bases respectively, with 7 bases between them. Germline values: CDR1 LNHDA, CDR2 SQIVND (reference sequence). This CDR3 spans 13 amino acids. CDR3: CASSIFLNTEAFF. Written as DNA, the CDR3 is TGTGCCAGTAGTATCTTCCTAAACACTGAAGCTTTCTTT.

The chain combines TRBV6-5 with TRBJ1-6; perhaps TRBD1 as D (5 bases). V was pared by 0 bases and J by 10 bases, with 10 bases between. Germline loops: CDR1 MNHEY, CDR2 SVGAGI. This CDR3 contains 14 residues. The CDR3 DNA reads as TGTGCCAGCAGTTACTCAGGGGTTCGATCACCCCTCCACTTT. This gives the protein CASSYSGVRSPLHF.

This clone has just one count. The rearrangement links TRBV4-3 to TRBJ2-3, with 12 nucleotides matching TRBD1. V shed 2 bases and J 8 bases; nucleotides not matched to a gene: 14. In germline, CDR1 is LGHNA, CDR2 YSLEER. There are 18 residues in the CDR3. The CDR3 DNA sequence: TGCGCCAGCAGCCAATTCGTCGGGACAGGGGGCTGGGTGGGTACGCAGTATTTT. It encodes CASSQFVGTGGWVGTQYF.

The count of this clone is one. The V gene is TRBV12-5, the J gene TRBJ1-2, with D hard to call. V lost 7 bases, J lost 3 bases, and 24 bases lay in between. The length of the CDR3 is 17 residues. Germline V gene sequence: CDR1 LGHNT, CDR2 FRNRAP. CDR3: CASEPFVPQRTDYGYTF. CDR3 in DNA: TGTGCTAGTGAACCCTTTGTACCTCAACGTACAGACTATGGCTACACCTTC.

Points on this clone: The sample has other DNA sequences that encode this CDR3 too. This rearrangement joins TRBV7-9 to TRBJ1-1; D perhaps matches TRBD1 (6 bases). This CDR3 region has 14 residues. The V end was cut by 4 bases, the J end by 1 base, with 10 bases between. Germline V CDR1 and CDR2: SEHNR, FQNEAQ (reference sequence). The CDR3 loop is CASSSLQGNTEAFF. The CDR3 DNA reads TGTGCCAGCAGCTCATTACAGGGGAACACTGAAGCTTTCTTT.

This sequence joins TRBV19 and TRBJ2-1, with a tentative D call TRBD1 (5 bases). Germline values: CDR1 LNHDA, CDR2 SQIVND (reference sequence). There are 15 residues in the CDR3. V gave up 2 bases and J gave up 0 bases, with 8 bases separating them. As DNA, the CDR3 is TGTGCCAGTAGTATAACGCAGGGCTCCTACAATGAGCAGTTCTTC. This translates into CASSITQGSYNEQFF.

This chain joins TRBV11-3 and TRBJ2-5; 14 bases agree with TRBD2. The trim removed 4 bases at V and 1 base at J, leaving 11 bases unmatched. Per the germline V gene, CDR1 is SGHNT and CDR2 is YENEEA. The CDR3 consists of 19 residues. This chain's CDR3 is CASSWTGTSGRRVQETQYF. DNA for the CDR3: TGTGCCAGCAGCTGGACCGGGACTAGCGGGAGAAGGGTCCAAGAGACCCAGTACTTC.